This T cell receptor beta chain is from a study of shared clonotypes between healthy human individuals. As for the study in general: A few men and two women, aged 18 to 49, were donors.

This clone has more than one count but fewer than ten. The antigen remains undetermined. CDR1 SGHRS and CDR2 YFSETQ come from the germline V gene. This CDR3 has 15 residues. Trimming removed 4 bases at V and 2 bases at J, with 14 bases between. Study observations and caveats: Non-shared clonotypes were found to have lower generation probabilities than the clonotypes that were shared by all four of the sorted-subset donors.

Deep was the level at which the assay was run. The material for each subset, its genomic DNA, was split evenly across several immunoSEQ plates. Measured with immunoSEQ multiplex PCR; TCRdb has only the in-frame clones, and not every one. The repertoire has fewer than 850,000 clones, around 72% of them found once; the top ten carry approximately 2%. Sequencing used memory CD4+ T cells sorted from blood. Regarding subset: CD45RA-negative fraction. The clonotype comes from a woman in her 30s in good health. The chain has TRBV5-1 and TRBJ2-3, with D tentatively TRBD1 or TRBD2 (5 bases each). CDR3 protein: CASSPRGSNTDTQYF. DNA for the CDR3: TGCGCCAGCAGCCCACGGGGCAGCAACACAGATACGCAGTATTTT.